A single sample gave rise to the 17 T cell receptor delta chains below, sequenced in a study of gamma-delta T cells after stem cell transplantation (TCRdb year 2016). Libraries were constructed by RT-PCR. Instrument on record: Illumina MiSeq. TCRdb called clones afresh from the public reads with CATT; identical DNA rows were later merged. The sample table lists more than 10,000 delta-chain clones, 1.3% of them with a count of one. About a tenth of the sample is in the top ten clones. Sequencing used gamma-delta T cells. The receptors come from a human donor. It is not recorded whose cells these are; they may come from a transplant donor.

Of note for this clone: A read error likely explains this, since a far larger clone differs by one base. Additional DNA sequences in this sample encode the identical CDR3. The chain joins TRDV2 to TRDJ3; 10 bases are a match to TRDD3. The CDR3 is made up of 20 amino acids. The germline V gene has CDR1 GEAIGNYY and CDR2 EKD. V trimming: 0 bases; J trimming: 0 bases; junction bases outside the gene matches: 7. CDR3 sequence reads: CACDTGSLGDNSWDTRQMFF. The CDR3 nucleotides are TGTGCCTGTGACACCGGTTCTCTGGGGGATAACTCCTGGGACACCCGACAGATGTTTTTC.

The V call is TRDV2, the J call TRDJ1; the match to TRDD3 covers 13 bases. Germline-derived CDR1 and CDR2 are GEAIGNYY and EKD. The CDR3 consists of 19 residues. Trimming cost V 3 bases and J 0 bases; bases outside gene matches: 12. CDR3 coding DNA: TGTGCCTGTGACCCAGTACTGGGGGATACGCGTCAAAACACCGATAAACTCATCTTT. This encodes CACDPVLGDTRQNTDKLIF.

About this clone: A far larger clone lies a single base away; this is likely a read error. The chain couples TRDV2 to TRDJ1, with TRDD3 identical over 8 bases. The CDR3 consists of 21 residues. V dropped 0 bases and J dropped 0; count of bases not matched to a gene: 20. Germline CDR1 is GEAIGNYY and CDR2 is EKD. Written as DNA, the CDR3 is TGTGCCTGTGACACCCTGGTTTGGGGCGTACTGGGGGGTACGGACACCGATAAACTCATCTTT. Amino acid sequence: CACDTLVWGVLGGTDTDKLIF.

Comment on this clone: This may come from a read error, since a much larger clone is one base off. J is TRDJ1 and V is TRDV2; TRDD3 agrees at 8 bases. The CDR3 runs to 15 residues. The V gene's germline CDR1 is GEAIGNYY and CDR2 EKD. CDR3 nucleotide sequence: TGTGCCTGTGATGGACTGGGGGTTGCCACCAATAAACTCATCTTT. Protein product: CACDGLGVATNKLIF.

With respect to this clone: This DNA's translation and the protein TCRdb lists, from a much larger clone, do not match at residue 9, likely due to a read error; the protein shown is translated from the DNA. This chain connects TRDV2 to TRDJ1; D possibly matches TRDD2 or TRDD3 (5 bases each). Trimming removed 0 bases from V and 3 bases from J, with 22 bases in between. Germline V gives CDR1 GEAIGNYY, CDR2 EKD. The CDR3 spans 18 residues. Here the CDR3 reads CACDTLSGEYPTADKLIF. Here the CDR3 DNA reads TGTGCCTGTGACACCCTTAGTGGGGAATACCCTACTGCCGATAAACTCATCTTT.

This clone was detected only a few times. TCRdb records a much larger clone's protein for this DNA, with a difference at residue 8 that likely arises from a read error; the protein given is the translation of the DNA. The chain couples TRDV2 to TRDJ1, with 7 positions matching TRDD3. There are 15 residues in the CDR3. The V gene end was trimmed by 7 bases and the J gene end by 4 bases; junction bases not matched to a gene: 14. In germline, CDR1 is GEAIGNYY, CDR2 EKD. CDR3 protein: CACSLLGFLSDKLIF. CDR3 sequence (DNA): TGTGCCTGCTCTCTACTGGGGTTCTTAAGCGATAAACTCATCTTT.

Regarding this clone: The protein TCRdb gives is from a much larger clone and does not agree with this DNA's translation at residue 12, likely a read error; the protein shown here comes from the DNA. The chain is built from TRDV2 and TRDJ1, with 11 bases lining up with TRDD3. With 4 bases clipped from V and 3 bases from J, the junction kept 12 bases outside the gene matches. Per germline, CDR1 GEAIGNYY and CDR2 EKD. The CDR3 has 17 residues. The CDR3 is CACDDLVGDTTADKLIF. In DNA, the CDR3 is TGTGCCTGTGATGACCTCGTGGGGGATACGACGGCCGATAAACTCATCTTT.

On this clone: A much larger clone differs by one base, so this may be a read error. The CDR3 is CACDTLLGDTVSPWDTRQMFF. In DNA, the CDR3 is TGTGCCTGTGACACCTTACTGGGGGATACGGTGAGCCCCTGGGACACCCGACAGATGTTTTTC. The J gene is TRDJ3, the V gene TRDV2, with 13 bases identical to TRDD3. The CDR3 length is 21 residues. V lost 0 bases and J lost 2; bases outside the gene matches: 9. Germline V gene sequence: CDR1 GEAIGNYY, CDR2 EKD.

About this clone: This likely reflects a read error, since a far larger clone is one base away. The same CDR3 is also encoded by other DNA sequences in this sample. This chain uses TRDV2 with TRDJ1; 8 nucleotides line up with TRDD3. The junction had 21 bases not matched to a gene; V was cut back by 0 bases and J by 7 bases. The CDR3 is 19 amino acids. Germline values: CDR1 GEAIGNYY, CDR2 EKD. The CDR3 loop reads CACDTALYATGGSLPKLIF. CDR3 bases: TGTGCCTGTGACACCGCACTCTACGCGACTGGGGGGTCCCTGCCTAAACTCATCTTT.

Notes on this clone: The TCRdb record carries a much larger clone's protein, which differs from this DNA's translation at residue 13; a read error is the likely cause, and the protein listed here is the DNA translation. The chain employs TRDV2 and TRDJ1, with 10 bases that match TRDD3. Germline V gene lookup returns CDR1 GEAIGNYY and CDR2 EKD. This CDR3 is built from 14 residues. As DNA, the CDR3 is TGTGCCTGTGACATTATGGGGGATACCCCTAAACTCACCTTT. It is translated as CACDIMGDTPKLTF.

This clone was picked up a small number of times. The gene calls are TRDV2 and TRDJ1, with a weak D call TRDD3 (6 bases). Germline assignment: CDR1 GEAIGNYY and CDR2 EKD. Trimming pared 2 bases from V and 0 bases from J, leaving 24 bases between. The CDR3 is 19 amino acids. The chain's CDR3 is CACDSLLGRTGRYTDKLIF. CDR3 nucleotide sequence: TGTGCCTGTGACAGCCTACTGGGCCGCACCGGCCGATACACCGATAAACTCATCTTT.

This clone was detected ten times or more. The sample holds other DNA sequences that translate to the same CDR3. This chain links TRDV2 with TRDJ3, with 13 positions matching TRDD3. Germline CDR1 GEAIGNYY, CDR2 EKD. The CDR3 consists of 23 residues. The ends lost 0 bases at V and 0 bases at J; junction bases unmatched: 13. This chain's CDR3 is CACDTAGTGGYVFPSWDTRQMFF. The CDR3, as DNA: TGTGCCTGTGACACCGCGGGTACTGGGGGATACGTGTTTCCCTCCTGGGACACCCGACAGATGTTTTTC.

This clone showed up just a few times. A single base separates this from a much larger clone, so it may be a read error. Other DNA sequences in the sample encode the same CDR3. The CDR3 coding sequence is TGTGCCTGTGACACCGTTGGGGATACGCCGGCCGATAAACTCATCTTT. Encoded protein: CACDTVGDTPADKLIF. The chain recombines TRDV2 with TRDJ1, with 9 bases matching TRDD3. CDR3 length: 16 amino acids. V was pared by 0 bases and J by 3 bases, with 7 bases of the junction left unmatched. Per the germline V gene, CDR1 is GEAIGNYY and CDR2 is EKD.

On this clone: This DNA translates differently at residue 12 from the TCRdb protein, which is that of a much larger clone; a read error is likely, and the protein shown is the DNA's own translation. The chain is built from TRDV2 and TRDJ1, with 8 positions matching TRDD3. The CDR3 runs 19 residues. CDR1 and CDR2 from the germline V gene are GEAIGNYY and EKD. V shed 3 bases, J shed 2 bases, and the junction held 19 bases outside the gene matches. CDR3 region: CACDPIVSPGGKETDKLIF. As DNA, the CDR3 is TGTGCCTGTGACCCAATAGTATCTCCTGGGGGAAAGGAAACCGATAAACTCATCTTT.

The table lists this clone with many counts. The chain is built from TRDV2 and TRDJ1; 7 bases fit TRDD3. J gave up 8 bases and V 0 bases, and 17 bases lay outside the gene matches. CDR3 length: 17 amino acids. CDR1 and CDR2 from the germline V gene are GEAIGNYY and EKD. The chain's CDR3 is CACDTVGDYTGSAKLIF. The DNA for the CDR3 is TGTGCCTGTGACACCGTGGGGGACTACACCGGCAGCGCAAAACTCATCTTT.

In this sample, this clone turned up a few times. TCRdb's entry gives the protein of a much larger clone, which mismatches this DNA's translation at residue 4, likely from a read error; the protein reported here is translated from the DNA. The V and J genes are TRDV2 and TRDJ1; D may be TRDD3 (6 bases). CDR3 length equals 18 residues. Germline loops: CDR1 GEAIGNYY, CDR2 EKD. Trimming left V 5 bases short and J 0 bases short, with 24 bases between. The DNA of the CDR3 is TGTGCCTGTGGCCTGTTGGGGGGCCTCAAGGGTGACACCGATAAACTCATCTTT. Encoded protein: CACGLLGGLKGDTDKLIF.

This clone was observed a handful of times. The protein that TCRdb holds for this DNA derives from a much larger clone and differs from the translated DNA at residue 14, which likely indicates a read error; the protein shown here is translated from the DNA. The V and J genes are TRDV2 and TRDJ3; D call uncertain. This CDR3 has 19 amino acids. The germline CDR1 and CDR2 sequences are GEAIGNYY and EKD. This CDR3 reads CACDTVRTEQVRDARQMFF. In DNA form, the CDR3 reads TGTGCCTGTGACACCGTGCGGACCGAGCAGGTCCGGGACGCCCGACAGATGTTTTTC.